These 8 T cell receptor beta chains were all obtained from the same sample, sequenced in a study of blood T cell repertoires in COVID-19. The repertoire was sequenced with immunoSEQ multiplex PCR; TCRdb's copy has only in-frame clones and lacks some. The data show a few hundred thousand clones, approximately 83% seen once. The material sequenced was PBMCs or T cells enriched from blood (not recorded which). Receptor source: a woman aged 40 to 50 with acute COVID-19.

DNA for the CDR3: TGTGCCAGCAGTTTGGGCACAAGGAACACCGGGGAGCTGTTTTTT. Translating gives CASSLGTRNTGELFF. The J gene is TRBJ2-2, the V gene TRBV27; no clear D. V shed 3 bases and J shed 1 base, with 9 bases lying between them. This CDR3 spans 15 amino acids. Germline CDR1 and CDR2: MNHEY and SMNVEV (reference sequence).

The V and J genes are TRBV5-6 and TRBJ2-5, with TRBD1 matching over 10 bases. The trim removed 1 base at V and 1 base at J, leaving 1 base unmatched. Germline V gives CDR1 SGHDT, CDR2 YYEEEE. CDR3 length: 15 amino acids. The CDR3 coding sequence is TGTGCCAGCAGCTTGCGGACAGGGGGCCAAGAGACCCAGTACTTC. Its translation is CASSLRTGGQETQYF.

CDR3 in amino acids: CASSYPSGGNTEAFF. In DNA, the CDR3 is TGTGCCAGCAGTTACCCTTCCGGAGGGAACACTGAAGCTTTCTTT. This chain links TRBV6-2 or TRBV6-3 with TRBJ1-1; D is uncertain. The CDR3 loop spans 15 amino acids. V was clipped by 2 bases and J by 1 base, with 11 bases between them. Germline CDR1 reads MNHEY; CDR2 reads SVGEGT.

The V gene is TRBV27, the J gene TRBJ2-3, with TRBD2 as a possible D gene (6 bases). The CDR3 has 13 residues. The germline V and J ends were trimmed by 4 bases and 6 bases, with 11 bases remaining between them. Germline V gives CDR1 MNHEY, CDR2 SMNVEV (reference sequence). The DNA of the CDR3 is TGTGCCAGCAGTTCAGGACTACCGGATACGCAGTATTTT. Translated, it gives CASSSGLPDTQYF.

This chain uses TRBV9 with TRBJ1-3; D not resolved. The CDR3 contains 14 residues. Germline CDR1 is SGDLS and CDR2 is YYNGEE. V lost 1 base and J lost 1, with 6 bases in between. CDR3 protein: CASSVPGSGNTIYF. The CDR3 bases are TGTGCCAGCAGCGTACCGGGGTCTGGAAACACCATATATTTT.

The J gene is TRBJ2-1, the V gene TRBV7-2, with 11 bases that match TRBD2. The CDR3 length is 19 residues. Unmatched junction bases numbered 12, after V lost 5 bases and J lost 0 bases. The V gene's germline CDR1 is SGHTA and CDR2 FQGNSA. The CDR3 protein is CASSGVVAGGLSSYNEQFF. The CDR3 bases are TGTGCCAGCAGCGGGGTGGTAGCGGGAGGGTTAAGCTCCTACAATGAGCAGTTCTTC. The full variable domain, with the rest looked up from reference TRBV7-2 and TRBJ2-1, is GAGVSQSPSNKVTEKGKDVELRCDPISGHTALYWYRQSLGQGLEFLIYFQGNSAPDKSGLPSDRFSAERTGGSVSTLTIQRTQQEDSAVYLCASSGVVAGGLSSYNEQFFGPGTRLTVL.

The rearrangement uses TRBV30 and TRBJ1-3; a possible D gene is TRBD1 (5 bases). This CDR3 comprises 15 residues. Germline V gene sequence: CDR1 GTSNPN, CDR2 SVGIG (reference sequence). V dropped 2 bases and J dropped 0 bases, with 11 bases sitting between them. CDR3 region: CAWSPTDNSGNTIYF. The CDR3 DNA follows: TGTGCCTGGAGTCCGACGGACAACTCTGGAAACACCATATATTTT. The variable domain in full, completed from reference TRBV30 and TRBJ1-3, reads SQTIHQWPATLVQPVGSPLSLECTVEGTSNPNLYWYRQAAGRGLQLLFYSVGIGQISSEVPQNLSASRPQDRQFILSSKKLLLSDSGFYLCAWSPTDNSGNTIYFGEGSWLTVV.

This clone appeared a few times. The V gene is TRBV21-1, the J gene TRBJ2-1; TRBD1 reflects the table's D call only, with no check against the DNA. TRBV21-1 is noted as a pseudogene. The length of the CDR3 is 13 residues. The CDR3 loop reads CALTTGQGNEQFF. In DNA, the CDR3 is TGTGCCCTTACGACAGGACAGGGCAATGAGCAGTTCTTC.